This TCR beta chain was recovered during a study of T-cell reconstitution after alpha-beta-depleted transplantation in children. The CDR3 loop spans 14 amino acids. V lost 4 bases, J lost 5 bases, and 12 bases lay in between. Germline V gene lookup returns CDR1 SGHTA and CDR2 FQGNSA. Preparing the TCRbeta library involved the use of unique molecular identifiers. TCRdb re-derived calls from the PCR reads in MiXCR, one entry per CDR3 protein. The sample includes about 500,000 distinct CDR3 sequences, approximately 32% seen only once; the top ten take approximately 2.3%. The sequenced sample was PBMCs from the stem cell graft donor, obtained from the stem cell graft. The sequence derives from a human donor who donated a stem cell graft to a child with aplastic anemia. The chain employs TRBV7-2 and TRBJ2-4; no clear D. This chain's CDR3 is CASSSYSLENIQYF. CDR3 DNA sequence: TGTGCCAGCAGCTCCTACTCACTCGAAAACATTCAGTACTTC.